Below are 4 T cell receptor beta chains sequenced from a single sample in a study of blood T cell repertoires in COVID-19. Assay: immunoSEQ multiplex PCR; the TCRdb copy retains only in-frame clones and omits some. Of roughly 30,000 clones listed, 85% are singletons. Sequenced sample: peripheral blood. Receptors originate from a human donor in a cohort sampled during active COVID-19.

V gene TRBV7-9 combines with J gene TRBJ1-4; maybe TRBD1 (5 bases). The CDR3 length is 12 residues. Trimming left V 4 bases short and J 6 bases short, with 6 bases between. From germline, CDR1 is SEHNR and CDR2 FQNEAQ (reference sequence). Here the CDR3 reads CASSSGHEKLFF. The CDR3 DNA reads TGTGCCAGCAGCTCAGGGCATGAAAAACTGTTTTTT.

This chain joins TRBV27 and TRBJ1-2; D gene unclear. Trimming stripped 2 bases from V and 3 bases from J, with 13 bases between. The CDR3 covers 15 residues. Germline V CDR1 and CDR2: MNHEY, SMNVEV (reference sequence). Written as DNA, the CDR3 is TGTGCCAGCAGTTTAGGGCGAGCAGAACACTATGGCTACACCTTC. This sequence encodes CASSLGRAEHYGYTF.

This sequence joins TRBV3-1 (or the pseudogene TRBV3-2) and TRBJ2-3; 9 bases are shared with TRBD1. The V and J ends lost 1 base and 1 base, in that order; junction bases with no gene match: 3. CDR1 LGHDT and CDR2 YNNKEL come from the germline V gene (reference sequence). The CDR3 contains 16 residues. The CDR3 region is CASSQGRTGGTDTQYF. Written as DNA, the CDR3 is TGTGCCAGCAGCCAAGGGAGGACAGGGGGCACAGATACGCAGTATTTT.

The rearrangement uses TRBV6-5 and TRBJ2-7, with D possibly being TRBD2 (6 bases). This CDR3 has 15 amino acids. V lost 2 bases and J lost 0, with 11 bases in between. Germline V CDR1 and CDR2: MNHEY, SVGAGI. This chain's CDR3 is CASSYTAGSSYEQYF. The CDR3 coding sequence is TGTGCCAGCAGTTACACGGCGGGAAGCTCCTACGAGCAGTACTTC.